This is a list of T cell receptor beta chains from one sample in a study of PD-1 blockade in classical Hodgkin lymphoma. Libraries were prepared by immunoSEQ multiplex PCR; TCRdb keeps only in-frame clonotypes and omits some of them. Of some 150,000 clones in the sample, 78% were seen once. The sample in question was peripheral blood mononuclear cells (PBMCs), obtained before the second cycle of nivolumab. The source of these receptors is a human donor with classical Hodgkin lymphoma. Both conserved end residues are trimmed from each CDR3. The order of the fields is J gene, V gene, clone size, CDR3 protein. Not all rows give a size; the values are once, few, many and, for expanded clones, a class.

TRBJ2-7 | TRBV10-3 | . | AISDDGYEQY
TRBJ1-4 | TRBV27 | . | ASSLWDRTNEKLF
TRBJ1-1 | TRBV2 | once | ASSGQGNTEAF
TRBJ2-2 | TRBV12-5 | . | ASGLRWTGTGELF
TRBJ2-1 | TRBV4-2 | . | ASRSAGGPNNEQF
TRBJ1-2 | TRBV28 | few | ASNRGPRVYGYT
TRBJ1-1 | TRBV18 | . | ASSYRVADTEAF
TRBJ1-3 | TRBV9 | few | ASSVEGTTTGNTIY
TRBJ2-4 | TRBV7-9 | . | ASSLGVGNLAKNIQY
TRBJ2-1 | TRBV30 | . | AWSGTSGRPYNEQF
TRBJ1-2 | TRBV5-1 | . | ASSLAPGTGGVYGYT